A single sample is the source of the 11 T cell receptor beta chains below, sequenced in a study of human T cells and chemical hapten exposure. As to time point: pre-sensitization, week 0. Treatment meaning: therapeutic diphenylcyclopropenone sensitization with weekly scalp DPC. TCRdb redid the calling of the RACE reads with MiXCR, one entry per CDR3 protein. Of around 350,000 distinct CDR3 sequences listed, approximately 5% were seen once; the top ten hold under 9.5%. Sequencing used whole blood, obtained in connection with sensitization to the hapten diphenylcyclopropenone (DPC). All receptors come from a woman younger than 30 with alopecia areata. Some clones in this sample may be carry-over from other donors' samples.

V is TRBV6-5 and J is TRBJ1-4; D perhaps matches TRBD1 (5 bases). The CDR3 has 15 amino acids. From germline, CDR1 is MNHEY and CDR2 SVGAGI. V lost 2 bases, J lost 6 bases, and 13 bases lay in between. CDR3 amino acids: CASSYGGRSYEKLFF. The CDR3 DNA follows: TGTGCCAGCAGTTACGGGGGGAGGTCCTATGAAAAACTGTTTTTT.

There are many counts of this clonotype. V and J are TRBV6-2 or TRBV6-3 and TRBJ2-5; perhaps D is TRBD1 or TRBD2 (5 bases each). Trimming left V 5 bases short and J 4 bases short, with 17 bases between. This CDR3 comprises 15 residues. Per germline, CDR1 MNHEY and CDR2 SVGEGT. CDR3 sequence: CASSQTRGAGETQYF. In DNA form, the CDR3 reads TGTGCCAGCAGTCAAACTCGAGGGGCCGGAGAGACCCAGTACTTC.

There are a few counts of this clonotype. The gene calls are TRBV7-9 and TRBJ2-3, with 8 positions matching TRBD1. V dropped 2 bases and J dropped 3; count of bases not matched to a gene: 4. Germline V CDR1 and CDR2: SEHNR, FQNEAQ (reference sequence). This CDR3 contains 15 residues. CDR3 sequence (DNA): TGTGCCAGCAGCTTACCCCACAGGGGGACAGATACGCAGTATTTT. This codes for CASSLPHRGTDTQYF.

The chain carries TRBV20-1 and TRBJ2-7; no clear D gene. From germline, CDR1 is DFQATT and CDR2 SNEGSKA (reference sequence). V dropped 5 bases and J dropped 1 base, with 12 bases sitting between them. The CDR3 spans 13 residues. The CDR3 DNA reads TGCAGTGCTTCCAGCAGTTTATCCTACGAGCAGTACTTC. Encoded protein: CSASSSLSYEQYF.

This clonotype was counted a few times. This chain links TRBV6-1 with TRBJ2-3; 10 bases agree with TRBD1. This CDR3 spans 17 amino acids. Germline assignment: CDR1 MNHNS and CDR2 SASEGT. The V segment lost 1 base and the J segment 4 bases; nucleotides outside the gene matches: 8. The CDR3 loop is CASSEEVGTGVADTQYF. In nucleotides, the CDR3 is TGTGCCAGCAGTGAAGAAGTTGGGACAGGGGTAGCAGATACGCAGTATTTT.

This clonotype has just a few counts. The V and J genes are TRBV6-5 and TRBJ1-6; TRBD1 matches at 7 bases. The V and J ends lost 5 bases and 5 bases, in that order; junction bases with no gene match: 9. CDR3 length equals 16 residues. Germline CDR1 is MNHEY and CDR2 is SVGAGI. CDR3 sequence reads: CASSRTGITNNSPLHF. The CDR3 DNA sequence: TGTGCCAGCAGTCGGACAGGCATAACCAATAATTCACCCCTCCACTTT.

This clonotype was counted a few times. The CDR3 spells CSADRSGTEAFF. In DNA form, the CDR3 reads TGCAGTGCGGACAGGAGTGGCACTGAAGCTTTCTTT. This sequence joins TRBV20-1 and TRBJ1-1, with 7 bases identical to TRBD1. Germline V gene lookup returns CDR1 DFQATT and CDR2 SNEGSKA (reference sequence). V was pared by 6 bases and J by 4 bases, with 5 bases of the junction left unmatched. The CDR3 runs to 12 residues.

The chain carries TRBV6-2 or TRBV6-3 and TRBJ2-1; 8 bases are shared with TRBD2. CDR3 size: 15 residues. Germline CDR1 and CDR2: MNHEY and SVGEGT. Unmatched junction bases numbered 8, after V lost 5 bases and J lost 5 bases. The CDR3 protein is CASSKPGLDNNEQFF. Here the CDR3 DNA reads TGTGCCAGCAGTAAGCCGGGACTAGATAACAATGAGCAGTTCTTC.

The gene calls are TRBV6-6 and TRBJ2-7; D is unresolved. Trimming stripped 2 bases from V and 0 bases from J, with 2 bases between. Per germline, CDR1 MNHNY and CDR2 SVGAGI (reference sequence). The CDR3 spans 12 residues. The chain's CDR3 is CASSYVSYEQYF. The CDR3 region has the DNA TGTGCCAGCAGTTACGTCTCCTACGAGCAGTACTTC.

This clonotype was seen more than once but under ten times. V gene TRBV5-5 combines with J gene TRBJ1-5, with D tentatively TRBD1 (5 bases). This CDR3 has 15 amino acids. In germline, CDR1 is SGHKS, CDR2 YYEKEE (reference sequence). V was trimmed by 3 bases and J by 3 bases, leaving 13 bases between them. CDR3 bases: TGTGCCAGCAGCTGGGCCCCAGGGAACAATCAGCCCCAGCATTTT. Its protein is CASSWAPGNNQPQHF. Full variable domain (rest looked up from reference TRBV5-5 and TRBJ1-5): DAGVTQSPTHLIKTRGQQVTLRCSPISGHKSVSWYQQVLGQGPQFIFQYYEKEERGRGNFPDRFSARQFPNYSSELNVNALLLGDSALYLCASSWAPGNNQPQHFGDGTRLSIL.

This clonotype was counted many times. The gene calls are TRBV4-2 and TRBJ1-6; 7 bases agree with TRBD1. V lost 0 bases and J lost 4; bases outside the gene matches: 6. This CDR3 has 17 amino acids. CDR1 is LGHNA, CDR2 YNFKEQ, per germline. This CDR3 reads CASSQDFTGQYNSPLHF. DNA of the CDR3: TGTGCCAGCAGCCAAGATTTTACGGGACAGTATAATTCACCCCTCCACTTT.